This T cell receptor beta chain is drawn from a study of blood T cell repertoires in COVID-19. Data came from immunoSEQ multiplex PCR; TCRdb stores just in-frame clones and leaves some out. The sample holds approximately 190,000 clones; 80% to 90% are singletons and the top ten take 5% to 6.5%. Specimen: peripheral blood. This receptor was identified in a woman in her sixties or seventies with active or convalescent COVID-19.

CDR3 in amino acids: CASGPSGSDTQYF. As DNA, the CDR3 is TGTGCTAGTGGTCCTAGCGGTTCGGATACGCAGTATTTT. The chain joins TRBV12-5 to TRBJ2-3; TRBD2 matches 7 bases. The CDR3 sequence is 13 residues long. With V trimmed by 5 bases and J by 6 bases, 5 bases remained unmatched. Germline-derived CDR1 and CDR2 are LGHNT and FRNRAP.